This T cell receptor (beta chain) came from a study of CD8 T cells in ankylosing spondylitis. At least ten counts were recorded for this clonotype. Its cognate antigen is unknown. TCR beta libraries were made by quantitative 5'-RACE with molecular barcodes. TCRdb re-called the 5' RACE reads with MiXCR, one entry per CDR3 protein. The sample records approximately 200,000 distinct CDR3 sequences, 9.5% to 15% being singletons. V lost 5 bases to trimming and J lost 4 bases, with 15 bases between them. The length of the CDR3 is 15 residues. Germline values: CDR1 SEHNR, CDR2 FQNEAQ (reference sequence). Study-level results: Earlier work had already found some motif variants in reactive arthritis synovial fluid and blood. What appeared characteristic of ankylosing spondylitis blood was a TCR beta motif of eight or nine highly homologous variants.

The sequenced material came from blood, either unsorted or a sorted T cell fraction (not recorded which). This sequence was found in a male donor with ankylosing spondylitis or in good health (not recorded which). The gene calls are TRBV7-9 and TRBJ1-5; D is possibly TRBD1 (5 bases). The CDR3 loop reads CASSPRGDGNQPQHF. The CDR3 bases are TGTGCCAGCAGCCCTAGGGGAGACGGGAATCAGCCCCAGCATTTT.